Each of the 30 T cell receptor beta chains below was sequenced from the same sample in a study of T cell responses to AZD1222 COVID-19 vaccine. The data were produced by immunoSEQ multiplex PCR, yet TCRdb's version contains in-frame clones alone and is incomplete. The table records approximately 170,000 clones, roughly 92% of them present only once. The sequences come from peripheral blood, collected on day 0 of AZD1222 vaccination. These receptors originate from an adult in good health.

The chain couples TRBV27 to TRBJ2-7; TRBD1 aligns across 7 bases. The V gene's germline CDR1 is MNHEY and CDR2 SMNVEV (reference sequence). This CDR3 region has 14 residues. Losses at the gene ends were 5 bases for V and 0 bases for J; bases not matched to a gene: 4. The CDR3 DNA follows: TGTGCCAGCAGTCGGAGACAGGGCTCCTACGAGCAGTACTTC. Translation gives CASSRRQGSYEQYF.

The chain couples TRBV19 to TRBJ2-7; TRBD1 matches 9 bases. J lost 4 bases, V lost 1 base, and 5 bases had no gene match. Germline V gene sequence: CDR1 LNHDA, CDR2 SQIVND (reference sequence). This CDR3 region has 15 residues. The CDR3 DNA reads TGTGCCAGTAGTATAGGGACGGGACAGGGATACGAGCAGTACTTC. As protein: CASSIGTGQGYEQYF.

V usage is TRBV9 and J usage is TRBJ1-6, with 9 bases lining up with TRBD1. The CDR3 loop spans 14 amino acids. V was clipped by 3 bases and J by 7 bases; unmatched bases: 2. CDR1 is SGDLS and CDR2 is YYNGEE in the germline V gene. CDR3 sequence (DNA): TGTGCCAGCAGCGCACAGGGGGCAAATTCACCCCTCCACTTT. This sequence encodes CASSAQGANSPLHF.

This chain links TRBV29-1 with TRBJ2-7; tentative D call: TRBD2 (6 bases). CDR1 is SQVTM, CDR2 ANQGSEA, per germline. The ends were cut back, 3 bases at V and 3 bases at J, with 18 bases in the middle. The CDR3 is made up of 15 amino acids. Written as DNA, the CDR3 is TGCAGCGTTGATTGGCGGCGGGACGGGAGCTACGAGCAGTACTTC. As protein: CSVDWRRDGSYEQYF.

This clone has only one observation. The genes are TRBV18 and TRBJ1-1; D perhaps matches TRBD1 (5 bases). Trimming cost V 5 bases and J 4 bases, with 14 bases left between them. The CDR3 loop spans 14 amino acids. The germline CDR1 and CDR2 sequences are KGHSH and LQKENI. The CDR3 loop reads CASSLYSGGTEAFF. As DNA, the CDR3 is TGTGCCAGCTCATTGTACAGCGGGGGCACTGAAGCTTTCTTT.

Remarks on this clone: The sample holds other DNA sequences that translate to the same CDR3. The chain uses TRBV18 and TRBJ1-2; D not certain. The CDR3 length is 11 residues. Germline V gene lookup returns CDR1 KGHSH and CDR2 LQKENI. The germline V and J ends were trimmed by 3 bases and 8 bases, with 7 bases remaining between them. The CDR3: CASSPGRGYTF. The CDR3 DNA reads as TGTGCCAGCTCACCCGGCAGAGGCTACACCTTC.

V is TRBV9 and J is TRBJ1-1; D gene ambiguous. CDR3 size: 15 residues. CDR1 and CDR2 from the germline V gene are SGDLS and YYNGEE. Trimming removed 3 bases from V and 4 bases from J, with 16 bases in between. The DNA for the CDR3 is TGTGCCAGCAGCGGGAGCGGAGTGGGGAGCACTGAAGCTTTCTTT. Its translation: CASSGSGVGSTEAFF.

This clone has a single count. The chain uses TRBV19 and TRBJ2-1; TRBD2 matches 8 bases. The germline CDR1 and CDR2 sequences are LNHDA and SQIVND (reference sequence). The CDR3 runs 16 residues. V was pared by 7 bases and J by 4 bases, with 12 bases of the junction left unmatched. The CDR3 DNA is TGTGCCAGTAACCGAGCGGGAGCTAGCGGTTACAATGAGCAGTTCTTC. Amino acids: CASNRAGASGYNEQFF.

The chain uses TRBV19 and TRBJ2-2, with 10 positions matching TRBD1. V trimming: 9 bases; J trimming: 0 bases; junction bases outside the gene matches: 1. CDR1 and CDR2 from the germline V gene are LNHDA and SQIVND (reference sequence). There are 14 residues in the CDR3. The CDR3 reads CARTGGANTGELFF. The CDR3 nucleotides read TGTGCCAGGACAGGGGGCGCGAACACCGGGGAGCTGTTTTTT.

Remarks on this clone: The junction and the germline gene differ at one end; a read error may be behind it. This sequence joins TRBV20-1 and TRBJ2-7; unclear D gene. CDR3 size: 11 residues. Germline CDR1 is DFQATT and CDR2 is SNEGSKA (reference sequence). The CDR3 DNA reads TGCAGTGCTAGATCGGACCGTACGAAGCACTTC. It specifies CSARSDRTKHF.

The genes are TRBV29-1 and TRBJ1-1; TRBD1 agrees at 9 bases. There are 17 residues in the CDR3. V shed 0 bases, J shed 1 base, and the junction held 9 bases outside the gene matches. The V gene's germline CDR1 is SQVTM and CDR2 ANQGSEA. CDR3 sequence (DNA): TGCAGCGTTGAAGACCCCTTAAGGACAGGGGAGAACACTGAAGCTTTCTTT. Amino acid sequence: CSVEDPLRTGENTEAFF.

J is TRBJ1-3 and V is TRBV9, with D possibly matching TRBD1 (6 bases). This CDR3 is 13 amino acids long. From germline, CDR1 is SGDLS and CDR2 YYNGEE. V dropped 6 bases and J dropped 5 bases, with 12 bases sitting between them. The CDR3 region has the DNA TGTGCCAGCAAGGGGGGACCGAGAAACACCATATATTTT. Its translation is CASKGGPRNTIYF.

This chain uses TRBV4-3 with TRBJ2-1; 7 bases are a match to TRBD1. The germline V gene has CDR1 LGHNA and CDR2 YSLEER. The CDR3 covers 16 residues. V was pared by 0 bases and J by 5 bases, with 7 bases of the junction left unmatched. CDR3 sequence: CASSQDKVTGHNEQFF. CDR3 DNA: TGCGCCAGCAGCCAAGATAAGGTGACAGGGCACAATGAGCAGTTCTTC.

J is TRBJ1-2 and V is TRBV19; D not resolved. The V gene lost 6 bases and the J gene lost 4 bases, with 21 bases spanning the gap. This CDR3 has 16 residues. Germline lookup yields CDR1 LNHDA and CDR2 SQIVND (reference sequence). The CDR3 region is CASRVVGGISAYGYTF. The CDR3 nucleotides are TGTGCCAGTAGAGTAGTGGGTGGTATTTCTGCCTATGGCTACACCTTC.

This clone was seen a single time. The chain uses TRBV7-2 and TRBJ1-6; D is ambiguous. The CDR3 runs 13 residues. Per the germline V gene, CDR1 is SGHTA and CDR2 is FQGNSA. The V gene lost 0 bases and the J gene lost 7 bases, with 4 bases spanning the gap. The CDR3 nucleotides read TGTGCCAGCAGCTTAGCACCCAATTCACCCCTCCACTTT. It yields the protein CASSLAPNSPLHF.

The chain has TRBV19 and TRBJ1-5, with 8 bases lining up with TRBD1. This CDR3 is 14 amino acids long. The ends lost 4 bases at V and 4 bases at J; junction bases unmatched: 3. Germline V gene data show CDR1 as LNHDA and CDR2 as SQIVND (reference sequence). DNA of the CDR3: TGTGCCAGTAGTACACAGGGGGGTAATCAGCCCCAGCATTTT. It codes for CASSTQGGNQPQHF.

V and J are TRBV20-1 and TRBJ2-7; D gene uncertain. Germline V gene sequence: CDR1 DFQATT, CDR2 SNEGSKA (reference sequence). The CDR3 covers 14 residues. The V end was cut by 3 bases, the J end by 2 bases, with 14 bases between. The CDR3 is CSASVPKGAYEQYF. The CDR3 bases are TGCAGTGCTAGTGTTCCCAAAGGAGCCTACGAGCAGTACTTC.

The sample holds one count of this clone. The genes are TRBV30 and TRBJ1-3; D is perhaps TRBD1 (6 bases). The CDR3 consists of 16 residues. Trimming removed 0 bases at V and 0 bases at J, with 12 bases between. Germline-derived CDR1 and CDR2 are GTSNPN and SVGIG (reference sequence). The CDR3 DNA sequence: TGTGCCTGGAGTGTAGCGGGGGGCCACTCTGGAAACACCATATATTTT. Its translation is CAWSVAGGHSGNTIYF.

V is TRBV5-4 and J is TRBJ2-3; tentatively, D is TRBD1 or TRBD2 (5 bases each). V lost 3 bases to trimming and J lost 8 bases, with 13 bases between them. The germline V gene has CDR1 SGHNT and CDR2 YYREEE (reference sequence). This CDR3 has 13 amino acids. The CDR3 nucleotides read TGTGCCAGCAGCTCGTATTCCGGGACTACGCAGTATTTT. Translating gives CASSSYSGTTQYF.

This clone was seen just once. The chain is built from TRBV19 and TRBJ1-1; D not resolved. Trimming took off 7 bases at V and 2 bases at J, with 17 bases between the two ends. The CDR3 contains 15 residues. Germline V gene sequence: CDR1 LNHDA, CDR2 SQIVND (reference sequence). The CDR3 DNA follows: TGTGCCAGTACCGAGGGAGGGATCCGTAACACTGAAGCTTTCTTT. As protein: CASTEGGIRNTEAFF.

The chain employs TRBV21-1 and TRBJ1-3; the DNA was not used to check the table's D call, TRBD1. TRBV21-1 corresponds to a pseudogene. The CDR3 extends over 16 amino acids. Here the CDR3 DNA reads TGTGCCAGCAGCAAAGGAGACAGAAACTCTGGAAACACCATATATTTT. Protein sequence: CASSKGDRNSGNTIYF.

The V and J genes are TRBV5-1 and TRBJ2-2; D is unclear. Germline values: CDR1 SGHRS, CDR2 YFSETQ. V was clipped by 3 bases and J by 0 bases, with 9 bases between them. This CDR3 is built from 15 residues. CDR3 bases: TGCGCCAGCAGCTCAGCCCCCACGAACACCGGGGAGCTGTTTTTT. Protein product: CASSSAPTNTGELFF. The full variable domain, its missing parts supplied by reference TRBV5-1 and TRBJ2-2, is KAGVTQTPRYLIKTRGQQVTLSCSPISGHRSVSWYQQTPGQGLQFLFEYFSETQRNKGNFPGRFSGRQFSNSRSEMNVSTLELGDSALYLCASSSAPTNTGELFFGEGSRLTVL.

This sequence joins TRBV29-1 and TRBJ1-2; no reliable D call. Germline CDR1 reads SQVTM; CDR2 reads ANQGSEA. The CDR3 sequence is 15 residues long. V lost 0 bases and J 1 base, leaving 12 bases between the germline ends. The CDR3 region is CSVEDRDSINYGYTF. The CDR3 DNA sequence: TGCAGCGTTGAAGATCGAGACTCTATTAACTATGGCTACACCTTC.

CDR3 in DNA: TGCGCCAGCAGCCAAGAGAAGGGACAGGAAGGGAGTAGCTACACCTTC. Protein product: CASSQEKGQEGSSYTF. The rearrangement joins TRBV4-3 to TRBJ1-2; the match to TRBD1 covers 8 bases. The V gene's germline CDR1 is LGHNA and CDR2 YSLEER. The CDR3 runs 16 residues. Trimming at V came to 0 bases and at J to 9 bases, leaving 12 bases not matched to a gene.

V gene TRBV2 combines with J gene TRBJ2-7; D may correspond to TRBD1 or TRBD2 (6 bases each). There are 16 residues in the CDR3. The V end lost 5 bases, the J end lost 9 bases, and 26 bases lay between the germline ends. Germline V gene lookup returns CDR1 SNHLY and CDR2 FYNNEI. CDR3 DNA sequence: TGTGCCAGCAGTTCCGGCCGGGGGCAGGGTGGGGTAGTGCAGTACTTC. This translates into CASSSGRGQGGVVQYF.

The genes are TRBV19 and TRBJ1-5; D not resolved. Trimming left V 7 bases short and J 1 base short, with 14 bases between. Germline V lookup: CDR1 LNHDA, CDR2 SQIVND (reference sequence). The CDR3 runs to 15 residues. The CDR3 region has the DNA TGTGCCAGTACCGTGACATGGTCAAGCAATCAGCCCCAGCATTTT. Encoded protein: CASTVTWSSNQPQHF. Drawing the rest from reference TRBV19 and TRBJ1-5, the complete variable domain is DGGITQSPKYLFRKEGQNVTLSCEQNLNHDAMYWYRQDPGQGLRLIYYSQIVNDFQKGDIAEGYSVSREKKESFPLTVTSAQKNPTAFYLCASTVTWSSNQPQHFGDGTRLSIL.

The chain couples TRBV18 to TRBJ2-5; 11 nucleotides agree with TRBD2. This CDR3 is built from 15 residues. Trimming at V came to 0 bases and at J to 8 bases, leaving 5 bases not matched to a gene. Germline CDR1 KGHSH, CDR2 LQKENI. CDR3 nucleotide sequence: TGTGCCAGCTCACCACCTAGCGGGAGGGATATTACCCAGTACTTC. This gives the protein CASSPPSGRDITQYF.

V and J are TRBV5-4 and TRBJ2-1; TRBD2 agrees at 13 bases. CDR1 SGHNT and CDR2 YYREEE come from the germline V gene (reference sequence). Trimming at V came to 2 bases and at J to 2 bases, leaving 1 base not matched to a gene. This CDR3 region has 16 residues. The CDR3 sequence: CASSLLAGGTYNEQFF. In DNA form, the CDR3 reads TGTGCCAGCAGCTTACTAGCGGGGGGGACCTACAATGAGCAGTTCTTC. Combining the CDR3 with reference TRBV5-4 and TRBJ2-1 gives the whole variable domain ETGVTQSPTHLIKTRGQQVTLRCSSQSGHNTVSWYQQALGQGPQFIFQYYREEENGRGNFPPRFSGLQFPNYSSELNVNALELDDSALYLCASSLLAGGTYNEQFFGPGTRLTVL.

This clone was seen once. The chain is built from TRBV11-3 and TRBJ2-1; 12 bases are a match to TRBD2. Germline V lookup: CDR1 SGHNT, CDR2 YENEEA. The CDR3 consists of 18 residues. The trim removed 5 bases at V and 9 bases at J, leaving 17 bases unmatched. DNA of the CDR3: TGTGCCAGCAGCCCAGACGCCCGACTAGCGGGGGATCAAGGTGAGCAGTTCTTC. As protein: CASSPDARLAGDQGEQFF.

The CDR3 protein is CASSQNPFYEQYF. CDR3 nucleotide sequence: TGTGCCAGCAGCCAAAATCCTTTTTACGAGCAGTACTTC. V and J are TRBV3-1 (or the pseudogene TRBV3-2) and TRBJ2-7; D uncertain. Germline V CDR1 and CDR2: LGHDT, YNNKEL (reference sequence). The CDR3 has 13 residues. The germline V and J ends were trimmed by 2 bases and 4 bases, with 9 bases remaining between them.